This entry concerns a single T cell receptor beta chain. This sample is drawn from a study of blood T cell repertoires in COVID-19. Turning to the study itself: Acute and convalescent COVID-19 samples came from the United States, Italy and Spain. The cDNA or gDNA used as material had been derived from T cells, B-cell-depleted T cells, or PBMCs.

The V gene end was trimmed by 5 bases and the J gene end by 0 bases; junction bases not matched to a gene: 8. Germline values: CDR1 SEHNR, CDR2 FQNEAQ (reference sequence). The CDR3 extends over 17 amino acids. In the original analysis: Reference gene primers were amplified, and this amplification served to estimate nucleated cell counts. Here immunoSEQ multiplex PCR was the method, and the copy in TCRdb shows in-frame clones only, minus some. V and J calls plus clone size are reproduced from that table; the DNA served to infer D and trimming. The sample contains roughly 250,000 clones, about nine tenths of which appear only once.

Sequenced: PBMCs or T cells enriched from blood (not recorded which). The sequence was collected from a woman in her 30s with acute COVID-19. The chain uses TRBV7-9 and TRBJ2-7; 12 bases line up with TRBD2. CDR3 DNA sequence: TGTGCCAGCAGCCTGGGACTAGCGGGTTCCGCCTCCTACGAGCAGTACTTC. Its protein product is CASSLGLAGSASYEQYF.